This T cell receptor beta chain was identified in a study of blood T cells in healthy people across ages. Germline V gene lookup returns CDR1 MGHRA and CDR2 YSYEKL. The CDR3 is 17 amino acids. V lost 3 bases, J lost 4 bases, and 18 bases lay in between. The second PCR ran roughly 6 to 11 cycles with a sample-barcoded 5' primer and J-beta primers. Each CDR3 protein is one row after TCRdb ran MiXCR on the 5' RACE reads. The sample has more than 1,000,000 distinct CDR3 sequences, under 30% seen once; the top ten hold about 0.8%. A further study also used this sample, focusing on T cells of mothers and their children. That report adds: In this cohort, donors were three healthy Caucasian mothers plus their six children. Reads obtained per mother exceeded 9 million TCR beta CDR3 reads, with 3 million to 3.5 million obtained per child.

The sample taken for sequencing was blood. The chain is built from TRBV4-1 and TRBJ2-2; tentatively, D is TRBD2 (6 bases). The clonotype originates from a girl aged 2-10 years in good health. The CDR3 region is CASSQAYLGGITGELFF. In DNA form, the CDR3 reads TGCGCCAGCAGCCAGGCTTACTTGGGAGGAATCACCGGGGAGCTGTTTTTT.